This T cell receptor (beta chain) was observed in a study of response to subunit inactivated influenza vaccine. Overall study findings and caveats: The authors suggested that few new T cells are recruited per seasonal influenza vaccination.

TCRdb re-derived calls from the RT-PCR reads in MiXCR, one entry per CDR3 protein. Here the sample spans 170,000 or so distinct CDR3 sequences, around 11% being singletons. Ten or more counts support this clonotype. Its antigen is still unknown. The germline V gene encodes CDR1 MDHEN and CDR2 SYDVKM. There are 14 residues in the CDR3. Deletions cut 2 bases from V and 5 bases from J, with 11 bases between. Sequences were derived from CD8+ T cells sorted from PBMCs, sampled 23 to 25 months after vaccination. This chain connects TRBV28 to TRBJ2-3; a weak D match, TRBD2 (6 bases). The TCR originated in a man between 50 and 69 years old who received an inactivated influenza vaccine. CDR3 nucleotide sequence: TGTGCCAGCAGTTTAACGGGAGAGGGAGATACGCAGTATTTT. Translating it yields CASSLTGEGDTQYF.